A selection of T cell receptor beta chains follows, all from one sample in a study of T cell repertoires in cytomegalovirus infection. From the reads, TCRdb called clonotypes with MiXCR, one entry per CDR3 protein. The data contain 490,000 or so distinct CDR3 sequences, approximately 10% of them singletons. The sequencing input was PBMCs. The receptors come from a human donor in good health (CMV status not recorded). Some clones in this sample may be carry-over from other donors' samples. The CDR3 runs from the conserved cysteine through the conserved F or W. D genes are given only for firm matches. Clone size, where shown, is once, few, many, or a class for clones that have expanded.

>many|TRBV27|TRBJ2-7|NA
CASGRGYEQYF
TGTGCCAGCGGAAGGGGCTACGAGCAGTACTTC
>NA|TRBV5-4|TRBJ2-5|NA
CASSLSAAPAETQYF
TGTGCCAGCAGCTTGTCTGCGGCCCCCGCGGAGACCCAGTACTTC
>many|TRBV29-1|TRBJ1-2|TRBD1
CSAPTGDNGYTF
TGCAGCGCTCCGACAGGGGATAACGGCTACACCTTC
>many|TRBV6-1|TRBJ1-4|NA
CASSDPQSGNEKLFF
TGTGCCAGCAGTGACCCACAGTCCGGTAATGAAAAACTGTTTTTT
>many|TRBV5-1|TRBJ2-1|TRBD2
CASSRGGLAGDNEQFF
TGCGCCAGCAGCCGGGGTGGACTAGCGGGGGACAATGAGCAGTTCTTC
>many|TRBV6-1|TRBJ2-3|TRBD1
CASRGQVSTDTQYF
TGTGCCAGCAGGGGACAGGTCAGCACAGATACGCAGTATTTT
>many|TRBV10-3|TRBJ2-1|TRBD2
CAITSGVLNEQFF
TGTGCCATCACTAGCGGGGTTCTAAACGAGCAGTTCTTC
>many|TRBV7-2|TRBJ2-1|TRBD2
CASSPRRGTGLAGNSYNEQFF
TGTGCCAGCAGTCCGCGGAGGGGCACCGGACTAGCGGGAAACTCCTACAATGAGCAGTTCTTC
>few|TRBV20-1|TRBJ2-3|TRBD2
CSARTPGLAGDLDTQYF
TGCAGTGCCCGCACACCGGGACTAGCGGGAGATTTGGATACGCAGTATTTT
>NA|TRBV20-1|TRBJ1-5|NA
CSATEIVRGGDSSNQPQHF
TGCAGTGCTACCGAGATAGTTAGAGGCGGCGACAGTAGCAATCAGCCCCAGCATTTT
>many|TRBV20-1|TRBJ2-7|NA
CSASRGMAYEQYF
TGCAGTGCTAGTCGAGGTATGGCCTACGAGCAGTACTTC
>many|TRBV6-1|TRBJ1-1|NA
CASSMTATRYTEAFF
TGTGCCAGCAGTATGACGGCGACTCGGTACACTGAAGCTTTCTTT
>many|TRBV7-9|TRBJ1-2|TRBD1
CASSSRDSQLTMANTF
TGTGCCAGCAGCTCCAGGGACAGCCAACTAACTATGGCTAACACCTTC
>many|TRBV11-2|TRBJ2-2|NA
CASSAGVTGELFF
TGTGCCAGCAGTGCCGGGGTTACCGGGGAGCTGTTTTTT
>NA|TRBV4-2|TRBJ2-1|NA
CASSPPGGNEYNEQFF
TGTGCCAGCAGCCCGCCCGGCGGGAACGAGTACAATGAGCAGTTCTTC
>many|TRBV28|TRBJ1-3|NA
CASSFGRVTSGNTIYF
TGTGCCAGCAGTTTTGGGCGGGTTACCTCTGGAAACACCATATATTTT
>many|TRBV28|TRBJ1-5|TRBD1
CASSTGQVLNQPQHF
TGTGCCAGCAGTACCGGACAGGTTCTAAATCAGCCCCAGCATTTT
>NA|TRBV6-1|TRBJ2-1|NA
CASSGLGYNEQFF
TGTGCCAGCAGTGGACTGGGCTACAATGAGCAGTTCTTC
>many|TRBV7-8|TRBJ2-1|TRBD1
CASSLFGTGENEQFF
TGTGCCAGCAGCTTATTCGGGACAGGGGAGAATGAGCAGTTCTTC
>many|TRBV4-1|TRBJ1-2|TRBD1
CASSSGQDYGYTF
TGCGCCAGCAGCTCCGGACAGGACTATGGCTACACCTTC
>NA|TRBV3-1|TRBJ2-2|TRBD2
CASSQDGLAGGPGTGELFF
TGTGCCAGCAGCCAAGACGGACTAGCGGGAGGGCCAGGCACCGGGGAGCTGTTTTTT